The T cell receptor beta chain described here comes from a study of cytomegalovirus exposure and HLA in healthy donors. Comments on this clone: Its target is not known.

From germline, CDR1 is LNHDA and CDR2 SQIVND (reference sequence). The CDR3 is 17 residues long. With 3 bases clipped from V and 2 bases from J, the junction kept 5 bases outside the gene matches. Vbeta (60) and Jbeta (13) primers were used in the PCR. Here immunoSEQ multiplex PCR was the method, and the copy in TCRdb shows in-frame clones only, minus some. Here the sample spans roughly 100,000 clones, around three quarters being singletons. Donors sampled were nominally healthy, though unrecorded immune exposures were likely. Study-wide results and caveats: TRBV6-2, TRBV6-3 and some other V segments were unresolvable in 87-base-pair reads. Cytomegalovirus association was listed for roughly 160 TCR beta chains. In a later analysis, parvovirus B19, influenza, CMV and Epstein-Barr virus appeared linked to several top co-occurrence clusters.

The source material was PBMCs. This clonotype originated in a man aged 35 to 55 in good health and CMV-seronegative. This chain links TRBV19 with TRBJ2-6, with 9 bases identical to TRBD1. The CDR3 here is CASSILTGGAGANVLTF. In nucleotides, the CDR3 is TGTGCCAGTAGTATTCTTACAGGGGGCGCTGGGGCCAACGTCCTGACTTTC. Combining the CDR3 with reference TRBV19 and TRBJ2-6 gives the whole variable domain DGGITQSPKYLFRKEGQNVTLSCEQNLNHDAMYWYRQDPGQGLRLIYYSQIVNDFQKGDIAEGYSVSREKKESFPLTVTSAQKNPTAFYLCASSILTGGAGANVLTFGAGSRLTVL.